These 15 T cell receptor beta chains came from one sample sequenced in a study of spatial heterogeneity in lung cancer. Time point given: sample taken at primary tumor resection. Sequencing was performed on whole RNA extracted from tumor and nontumor lung tissue, or from frozen PBMC, and the material was left unsorted. TCRdb reanalysed the 5' RACE reads using MiXCR and keeps one entry per CDR3 protein. The sample holds over 90,000 distinct CDR3 sequences, under 9% seen once. Sequencing used PBMCs, obtained at surgery. The receptors were gathered from a male donor with early-stage non-small cell lung cancer.

The chain employs TRBV9 and TRBJ2-1; maybe TRBD2 (6 bases). V was trimmed by 4 bases and J by 4 bases, leaving 15 bases between them. The CDR3 is made up of 15 amino acids. CDR1 and CDR2 (germline): SGDLS, YYNGEE. The CDR3 sequence: CASSPGVSGYNEQFF. CDR3 sequence (DNA): TGTGCCAGCAGCCCAGGTGTTAGCGGTTACAATGAGCAGTTCTTC. Looking up the rest from reference TRBV9 and TRBJ2-1 gives the full variable domain: DSGVTQTPKHLITATGQRVTLRCSPRSGDLSVYWYQQSLDQGLQFLIQYYNGEERAKGNILERFSAQQFPDLHSELNLSSLELGDSALYFCASSPGVSGYNEQFFGPGTRLTVL.

This rearrangement joins TRBV20-1 to TRBJ2-1; D ambiguous. Germline V CDR1 and CDR2: DFQATT, SNEGSKA (reference sequence). CDR3 size: 11 residues. V lost 1 base, J lost 4 bases, and 2 bases lay in between. Written as DNA, the CDR3 is TGCAGTGCTAGAGGGTACAATGAGCAGTTCTTC. The encoded protein is CSARGYNEQFF.

This clonotype came up a few times. The V call is TRBV30, the J call TRBJ2-3; perhaps TRBD1 as D (6 bases). The CDR3 has 13 residues. Trimming took off 1 base at V and 4 bases at J, with 9 bases between the two ends. The V gene's germline CDR1 is GTSNPN and CDR2 SVGIG (reference sequence). As DNA, the CDR3 is TGTGCCTGGAGTGGGACAGTTTCAGATACGCAGTATTTT. Protein sequence: CAWSGTVSDTQYF.

This clonotype has just a few counts. The rearrangement links TRBV4-1 to TRBJ2-1; 8 bases agree with TRBD2. The CDR3 is 14 residues long. V trimming: 0 bases; J trimming: 7 bases; junction bases outside the gene matches: 2. Germline V lookup: CDR1 MGHRA, CDR2 YSYEKL. The CDR3 region is CASSQDPGGNEQFF. Here the CDR3 DNA reads TGCGCCAGCAGCCAAGACCCGGGGGGGAATGAGCAGTTCTTC.

This clonotype showed up many times. V usage is TRBV7-8 and J usage is TRBJ1-1; no clear D gene. Trimming stripped 5 bases from V and 5 bases from J, with 9 bases between. The germline V gene has CDR1 SGHVS and CDR2 FQNEAQ. The CDR3 covers 12 residues. The CDR3 DNA reads as TGTGCCAGCAGCCGGAGGGAGACTGAAGCTTTCTTT. It specifies CASSRRETEAFF.

This clonotype was recorded a few times. J is TRBJ2-3 and V is TRBV29-1; TRBD2 matches at 11 bases. This CDR3 is built from 15 residues. V lost 4 bases to trimming and J lost 3 bases; unmatched junction nucleotides: 6. CDR1 and CDR2 from the germline V gene are SQVTM and ANQGSEA. Written as DNA, the CDR3 is TGCAGCGTTGCCTCCGGACTAGCGGGTACAGATACGCAGTATTTT. This codes for CSVASGLAGTDTQYF.

This rearrangement joins TRBV5-1 to TRBJ2-5; D remains ambiguous. With 9 bases removed from V and 3 bases from J, the gap between germline ends came to 15 bases. This CDR3 is 13 amino acids long. Germline values: CDR1 SGHRS, CDR2 YFSETQ. The CDR3 reads CATHREPKETQYF. CDR3 bases: TGCGCCACCCACCGAGAGCCTAAAGAGACCCAGTACTTC.

This clonotype has only a few counts. The V call is TRBV18, the J call TRBJ2-6, with D tentatively TRBD1 (5 bases). The CDR3 extends over 17 amino acids. Looked up from germline, CDR1 is KGHSH and CDR2 is LQKENI. V lost 3 bases, J lost 0 bases, and 12 bases lay in between. The CDR3 loop is CASSPRTRPSGANVLTF. CDR3 DNA: TGTGCCAGCTCACCTCGGACACGTCCCTCTGGGGCCAACGTCCTGACTTTC.

This clonotype was found many times. The chain is built from TRBV27 and TRBJ1-2; 7 nucleotides agree with TRBD1. From germline, CDR1 is MNHEY and CDR2 SMNVEV (reference sequence). The CDR3 is made up of 13 amino acids. Trimming cost V 3 bases and J 4 bases; bases outside gene matches: 2. This CDR3 is CASSFPGGYGYTF. CDR3 nucleotides: TGTGCCAGCAGTTTCCCAGGGGGCTATGGCTACACCTTC.

The sample holds many counts of this clonotype. CDR3 residues: CASSSDGSYEQYF. The DNA of the CDR3 is TGCGCCAGCAGCTCCGACGGGTCCTACGAGCAGTACTTC. This sequence joins TRBV5-1 and TRBJ2-7; D not resolved. With 3 bases removed from V and 1 base from J, the gap between germline ends came to 8 bases. Germline-derived CDR1 and CDR2 are SGHRS and YFSETQ. The CDR3 spans 13 residues.

This chain joins TRBV7-9 and TRBJ2-1; D is unclear. Germline CDR1 reads SEHNR; CDR2 reads FQNEAQ (reference sequence). The CDR3 is 15 amino acids. V was shortened by 5 bases and J by 0 bases, with 11 bases between the two germline ends. The CDR3 loop is CASSPLASSYNEQFF. CDR3 bases: TGTGCCAGCAGCCCTCTGGCCAGCTCCTACAATGAGCAGTTCTTC.

This clonotype was observed at least ten times. The chain has TRBV6-2 or TRBV6-3 and TRBJ2-1; the match to TRBD1 covers 7 bases. Trimming at V came to 6 bases and at J to 9 bases, leaving 5 bases not matched to a gene. The CDR3 consists of 12 residues. The germline V gene has CDR1 MNHEY and CDR2 SVGEGT. CDR3 nucleotide sequence: TGTGCCAGCAGAACAGGGGTTCGTGAGCAGTTCTTC. This codes for CASRTGVREQFF.

V usage is TRBV29-1 and J usage is TRBJ2-1; D might be TRBD1 or TRBD2, each matching 5 bases. CDR1 and CDR2 from the germline V gene are SQVTM and ANQGSEA. Trimming took 2 bases from V and 8 from J, leaving 16 bases between them. There are 14 residues in the CDR3. CDR3 DNA: TGCAGCGTTGAATGGGACCCAGACCTTCATGAGCAGTTCTTC. This gives the protein CSVEWDPDLHEQFF.

The rearrangement joins TRBV15 to TRBJ2-3; 8 bases align to TRBD1. There are 15 residues in the CDR3. Germline V gene sequence: CDR1 LNHNV, CDR2 YYDKDF (reference sequence). V was clipped by 3 bases and J by 2 bases; unmatched bases: 4. The CDR3 coding sequence is TGTGCCACCAGCAGCCGGGACAGGACCACAGATACGCAGTATTTT. This encodes CATSSRDRTTDTQYF.

This clonotype was seen at least ten times. The chain has TRBV29-1 and TRBJ2-3; D unresolved. CDR1 and CDR2 (germline): SQVTM, ANQGSEA. This CDR3 is 12 amino acids long. The V end was cut by 6 bases, the J end by 0 bases, with 7 bases between. The CDR3 loop is CSVGASTDTQYF. For the CDR3, the DNA is TGCAGCGTGGGTGCGAGCACAGATACGCAGTATTTT.